These T cell receptor beta chains were read from a single sample in a study of T cells in Graves' hyperthyroidism and ophthalmopathy. In TCRdb, the multiplex PCR reads were re-called with MiXCR into one record per CDR3 protein. The sample lists over 650,000 distinct CDR3 sequences, about 17% occurring once. The sequenced sample consisted of blood. The receptors were gathered from a man younger than 35 with Graves' hyperthyroidism. Each CDR3 is given with its conserved first and last residue. The D gene is left open where the match is weak.

D: -
V: TRBV28
CDR3: CASARVGGVEAFF

D: -
V: TRBV28
CDR3: CASTDRPPIKETQYF

D: -
V: TRBV28
CDR3: CASRAGGANAGELFF

D: -
V: TRBV13
CDR3: CASSLGSEGDTEAFF

D: TRBD2
V: TRBV6-1
CDR3: CASMYSGRANTGELFF

D: -
V: TRBV7-9
CDR3: CASSLGDPGNNEQFF

D: -
V: TRBV6-1
CDR3: CASSLERTGVEQYF

D: TRBD1
V: TRBV27
CDR3: CASSLGTGGTGYTF

D: TRBD2
V: TRBV20-1
CDR3: CSARALAGGPLLPNEQFF

D: -
V: TRBV5-4
CDR3: CASSPRLRRTGELFF

D: -
V: TRBV20-1
CDR3: CSARDGAGRTGELFF

D: -
V: TRBV7-9
CDR3: CASSLLGRADEQYF

D: -
V: TRBV3-1
CDR3: CASSQEETQYF

D: TRBD1
V: TRBV11-2
CDR3: CASSLGDRGSDTGELFF

D: -
V: TRBV11-2
CDR3: CASSSHVVGGYTF